A single T cell receptor (beta chain) is shown here with its context. Its antigen is unknown. 13 Jbeta primers and 60 Vbeta primers were used for the PCR. TCRdb's copy holds only in-frame clones and misses some; the assay was immunoSEQ multiplex PCR. In the table there are around 150,000 clones, around 86% of which are singletons. These donors counted as nominally healthy when sampled, but unrecorded immune exposures were likely. The data were obtained in a study of cytomegalovirus exposure and HLA in healthy donors. Study observations and caveats: Excluded: some indistinguishable V segments such as TRBV6-2 and TRBV6-3.

Germline-derived CDR1 and CDR2 are LNHDA and SQIVND (reference sequence). The CDR3 has 15 amino acids. Sequencing used PBMCs. This clonotype was sampled from a girl aged 2 to 10 in good health and CMV-seropositive. The chain combines TRBV19 with TRBJ2-7, with 9 bases that match TRBD2. The J call is doubtful: the DNA matches TRBJ2-1 better. This CDR3 reads CASSMTSGTYNEQFF. In DNA form, the CDR3 reads TGTGCCAGTAGTATGACTAGCGGAACCTACAATGAGCAGTTCTTC.